The 16 T cell receptor beta chains presented below share a single source sample, sequenced in a study of OX40 agonist ivuxolimab in advanced cancers. The protocol was immunoSEQ multiplex PCR, while the TCRdb copy is restricted to in-frame clones and leaves out a portion. The sample consists of around 100,000 clones, around 91% of them appearing once. The starting material was CD4+ or CD8+ T cells sorted from blood, obtained in a trial of the OX40 agonist ivuxolimab. The source is an adult with an advanced solid tumor such as melanoma, head and neck, liver or kidney cancer.

The chain employs TRBV11-2 and TRBJ2-3; 7 bases map to TRBD1. The CDR3 runs 15 residues. Losses at the gene ends were 5 bases for V and 0 bases for J; bases not matched to a gene: 5. The germline V gene encodes CDR1 SGHAT and CDR2 FQNNGV. The CDR3 DNA reads as TGTGCCAGCAGCCACCGGGACAGAAGCACAGATACGCAGTATTTT. Translated, it gives CASSHRDRSTDTQYF.

This clone was seen only once. The chain joins TRBV27 to TRBJ2-3; TRBD2 agrees at 10 bases. Germline V gives CDR1 MNHEY, CDR2 SMNVEV (reference sequence). V dropped 7 bases and J dropped 3; count of bases not matched to a gene: 7. The CDR3 has 15 amino acids. The CDR3 nucleotides read TGTGCCAGCAACCGGAGCGGGGGGGGGACAGATACGCAGTATTTT. It specifies CASNRSGGGTDTQYF.

The V and J genes are TRBV19 and TRBJ2-1; 9 bases align to TRBD1. The CDR3 extends over 16 amino acids. Losses at the gene ends were 5 bases for V and 3 bases for J; bases not matched to a gene: 8. Germline assignment: CDR1 LNHDA and CDR2 SQIVND (reference sequence). The CDR3, as DNA: TGTGCCAGTAGTCCATGGGGGACAGGGCGCTACAATGAGCAGTTCTTC. Translated, it gives CASSPWGTGRYNEQFF.

In this sample, this clone turned up a few times. The rearrangement joins TRBV11-2 to TRBJ1-1; D not certain. V was cut by 1 base and J by 0 bases, with 9 bases left in between. This CDR3 comprises 15 residues. CDR1 and CDR2 from the germline V gene are SGHAT and FQNNGV. CDR3 residues: CASSLVRPMNTEAFF. CDR3 sequence (DNA): TGTGCCAGCAGCTTAGTCCGCCCCATGAACACTGAAGCTTTCTTT.

The CDR3 loop reads CAWSVGPSSNQPQHF. DNA for the CDR3: TGTGCCTGGAGTGTAGGCCCGTCGTCCAATCAGCCCCAGCATTTT. J is TRBJ1-5 and V is TRBV30; D is unclear. Germline V gene data show CDR1 as GTSNPN and CDR2 as SVGIG (reference sequence). V was shortened by 0 bases and J by 3 bases, with 12 bases between the two germline ends. The CDR3 spans 15 residues. The full variable domain, with the rest looked up from reference TRBV30 and TRBJ1-5, is SQTIHQWPATLVQPVGSPLSLECTVEGTSNPNLYWYRQAAGRGLQLLFYSVGIGQISSEVPQNLSASRPQDRQFILSSKKLLLSDSGFYLCAWSVGPSSNQPQHFGDGTRLSIL.

This clone has only one observation. V and J are TRBV18 and TRBJ2-2, with unresolved D. V was trimmed by 2 bases and J by 1 base, leaving 2 bases between them. This CDR3 spans 13 amino acids. Germline V gene data show CDR1 as KGHSH and CDR2 as LQKENI. CDR3 nucleotide sequence: TGTGCCAGCTCACCAGGGAACACCGGGGAGCTGTTTTTT. It yields the protein CASSPGNTGELFF.

This chain connects TRBV30 to TRBJ2-1; TRBD2 is a possible D gene (6 bases). The CDR3 is 15 amino acids. In germline, CDR1 is GTSNPN, CDR2 SVGIG (reference sequence). Trimming cost V 4 bases and J 3 bases, with 16 bases left between them. Here the CDR3 reads CAWNMIAVLYNEQFF. The CDR3 nucleotides read TGTGCCTGGAATATGATAGCGGTACTCTACAATGAGCAGTTCTTC. The complete variable domain, with remaining parts taken from reference TRBV30 and TRBJ2-1, reads SQTIHQWPATLVQPVGSPLSLECTVEGTSNPNLYWYRQAAGRGLQLLFYSVGIGQISSEVPQNLSASRPQDRQFILSSKKLLLSDSGFYLCAWNMIAVLYNEQFFGPGTRLTVL.

The chain recombines TRBV19 with TRBJ2-4, with a possible D match to TRBD1 (7 bases). Germline CDR1 reads LNHDA; CDR2 reads SQIVND (reference sequence). This CDR3 region has 14 residues. Trimming removed 6 bases at V and 8 bases at J, with 17 bases between. In DNA, the CDR3 is TGTGCCAGTAGACAAAACAGGGGAGGAGACATTCAGTACTTC. Protein sequence: CASRQNRGGDIQYF.

This clone has just a few counts. This chain links TRBV7-8 with TRBJ2-1; 8 bases are a match to TRBD2. The V segment lost 7 bases and the J segment 3 bases; nucleotides outside the gene matches: 5. The CDR3 totals 14 residues. CDR1 is SGHVS and CDR2 is FQNEAQ in the germline V gene. The CDR3 reads CASMAGTSYNEQFF. The CDR3 DNA follows: TGTGCCAGCATGGCCGGGACTAGCTACAATGAGCAGTTCTTC.

The chain joins TRBV2 to TRBJ2-5, with D perhaps TRBD1 (6 bases). There are 14 residues in the CDR3. The V gene lost 8 bases and the J gene lost 2 bases, with 15 bases spanning the gap. Per germline, CDR1 SNHLY and CDR2 FYNNEI. The CDR3, as DNA: TGTGCCAGCGACCGGGACATCGGGCAAGAGACCCAGTACTTC. This sequence encodes CASDRDIGQETQYF.

The chain joins TRBV19 to TRBJ2-2; unclear D gene. Trimming removed 2 bases from V and 7 bases from J, with 11 bases in between. CDR3 length equals 14 residues. The germline gives CDR1 LNHDA, CDR2 SQIVND (reference sequence). In DNA, the CDR3 is TGTGCCAGTAGTATAACCTTACCCAGCGGGGAGCTGTTTTTT. Amino acid sequence: CASSITLPSGELFF.

This chain uses TRBV9 with TRBJ2-2, with 7 bases lining up with TRBD2. CDR3 length: 16 residues. From germline, CDR1 is SGDLS and CDR2 YYNGEE. After removal of 0 bases from V and 6 bases from J, the junction contained 8 bases not matched to a gene. The CDR3 is CASSVGGGRSPGELFF. The CDR3 coding sequence is TGTGCCAGCAGCGTAGGGGGCGGGAGAAGCCCCGGGGAGCTGTTTTTT.

V and J are TRBV19 and TRBJ2-3; D is undetermined. Trimming cost V 2 bases and J 3 bases, with 3 bases left between them. The CDR3 sequence is 12 residues long. Looked up from germline, CDR1 is LNHDA and CDR2 is SQIVND (reference sequence). The CDR3 nucleotides are TGTGCCAGTAGTATACGGACAGATACGCAGTATTTT. Its translation is CASSIRTDTQYF.

DNA of the CDR3: TGTGCCAGCAGCTTAGGGGACCTAGCGGGAGTCAGAGAGACCCAGTACTTC. This translates into CASSLGDLAGVRETQYF. The chain has TRBV7-9 and TRBJ2-5; 10 bases match TRBD2. The CDR3 extends over 17 amino acids. V shed 1 base and J 4 bases; nucleotides not matched to a gene: 9. Germline CDR1 SEHNR, CDR2 FQNEAQ (reference sequence).

The J gene is TRBJ1-4, the V gene TRBV30; 7 nucleotides match TRBD1. The CDR3 loop spans 15 amino acids. Germline loops: CDR1 GTSNPN, CDR2 SVGIG (reference sequence). Germline trimming cut 3 bases from V and 4 bases from J; bases unmatched to any gene: 8. CDR3: CAWSPGQRLNEKLFF. The CDR3 DNA reads TGTGCCTGGAGCCCGGGACAGCGACTTAATGAAAAACTGTTTTTT.

The gene calls are TRBV4-2 and TRBJ2-7; D possibly uses TRBD1 or TRBD2 (7 bases each). Germline CDR1 LGHNA, CDR2 YNFKEQ. Between the trimmed V and J ends, which lost 0 bases and 3 bases, there was a span of 9 bases. The CDR3 runs 14 residues. The CDR3 nucleotides read TGTGCCAGCAGCCAAGACAGGGGGGGCTACGAGCAGTACTTC. It specifies CASSQDRGGYEQYF.